Reported below is one T cell receptor beta chain. Its antigen is as yet unknown. Only in-frame clones appear in the TCRdb table, and some are missing; sequencing was by immunoSEQ multiplex PCR. The sample contains 32,000 or so clones, roughly 96% of which appear only once. Samples derive from patients with active juvenile idiopathic arthritis. The sample belongs to a study of circulating and synovial CD4+ cells in juvenile arthritis. Study findings and constraints: CPL versus bulk CD4 samples: T cell genome counts differed by at least an order of magnitude. Vbeta family usage analysis did not detect the pathogenic-like versus bulk difference. Deeper sequencing increased measured overlap with synovial clonotypes.

The sample consisted of CD4+ T cells from blood. This receptor was taken from a human donor with juvenile idiopathic arthritis.

The DNA of the CDR3 is TGTGCCAGCTCACCACCGGCCGTGGCCAATGAGCAGTTCTTC. Translating it yields CASSPPAVANEQFF. This rearrangement joins TRBV18 to TRBJ2-1; D remains ambiguous. Germline CDR1 reads KGHSH; CDR2 reads LQKENI. Trimming shortened V by 0 bases and J by 6 bases, and 9 bases separated the two germline ends. CDR3 length: 14 residues. The entire variable domain, with the rest obtained from reference TRBV18 and TRBJ2-1, is as follows: NAGVMQNPRHLVRRRGQEARLRCSPMKGHSHVYWYRQLPEEGLKFMVYLQKENIIDESGMPKERFSAEFPKEGPSILRIQQVVRGDSAAYFCASSPPAVANEQFFGPGTRLTVL.